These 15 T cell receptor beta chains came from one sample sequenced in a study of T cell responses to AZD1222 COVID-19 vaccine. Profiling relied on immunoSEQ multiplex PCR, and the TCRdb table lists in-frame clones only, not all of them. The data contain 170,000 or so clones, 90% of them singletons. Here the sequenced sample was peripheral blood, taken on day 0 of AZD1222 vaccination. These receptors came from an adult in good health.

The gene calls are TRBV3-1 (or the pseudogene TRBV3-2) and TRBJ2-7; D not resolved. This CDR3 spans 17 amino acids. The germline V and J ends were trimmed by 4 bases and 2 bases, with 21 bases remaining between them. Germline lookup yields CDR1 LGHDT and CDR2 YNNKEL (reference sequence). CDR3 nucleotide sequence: TGTGCCAGCAGCCCCGTTCTTGGACGGAGCCCAACCTACGAGCAGTACTTC. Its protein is CASSPVLGRSPTYEQYF.

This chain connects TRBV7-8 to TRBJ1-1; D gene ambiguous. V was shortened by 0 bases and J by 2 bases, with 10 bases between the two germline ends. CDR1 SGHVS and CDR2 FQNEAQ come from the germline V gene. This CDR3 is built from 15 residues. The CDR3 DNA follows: TGTGCCAGCAGCTTAGCAGGACTTCGCAACACTGAAGCTTTCTTT. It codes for CASSLAGLRNTEAFF.

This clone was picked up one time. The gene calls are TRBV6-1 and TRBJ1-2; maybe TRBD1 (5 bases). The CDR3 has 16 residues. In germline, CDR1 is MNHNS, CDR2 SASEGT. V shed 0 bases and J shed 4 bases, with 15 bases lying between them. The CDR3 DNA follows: TGTGCCAGCAGTGAAGCGCACCAGGGTCGCCTCTATGGCTACACCTTC. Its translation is CASSEAHQGRLYGYTF.

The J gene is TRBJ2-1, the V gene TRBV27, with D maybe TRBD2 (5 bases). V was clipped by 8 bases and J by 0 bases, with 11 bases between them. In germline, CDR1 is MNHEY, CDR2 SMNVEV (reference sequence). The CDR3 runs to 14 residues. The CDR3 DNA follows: TGTGCCAGCGGGCTCGAGGGCTCCTACAATGAGCAGTTCTTC. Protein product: CASGLEGSYNEQFF.

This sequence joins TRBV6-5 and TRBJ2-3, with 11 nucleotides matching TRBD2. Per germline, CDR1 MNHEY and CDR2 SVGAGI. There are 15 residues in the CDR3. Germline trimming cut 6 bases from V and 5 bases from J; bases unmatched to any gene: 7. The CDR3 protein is CASSRPGTSGDTQYF. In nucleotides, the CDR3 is TGTGCCAGCAGCCGTCCCGGGACTAGCGGAGATACGCAGTATTTT.

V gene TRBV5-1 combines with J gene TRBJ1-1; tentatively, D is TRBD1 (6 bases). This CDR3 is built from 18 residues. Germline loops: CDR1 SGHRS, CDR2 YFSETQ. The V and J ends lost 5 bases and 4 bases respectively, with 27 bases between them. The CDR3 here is CASSSITTWTDRVTEAFF. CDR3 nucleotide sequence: TGCGCCAGCAGTTCTATTACCACTTGGACAGACCGAGTCACTGAAGCTTTCTTT.

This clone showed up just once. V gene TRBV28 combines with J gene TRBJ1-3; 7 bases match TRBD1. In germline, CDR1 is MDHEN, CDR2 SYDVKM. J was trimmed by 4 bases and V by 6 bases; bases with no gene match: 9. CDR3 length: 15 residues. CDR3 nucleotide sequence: TGTGCCAGCAGCGGCGACAGGGTGGTCGGAAACACCATATATTTT. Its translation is CASSGDRVVGNTIYF.

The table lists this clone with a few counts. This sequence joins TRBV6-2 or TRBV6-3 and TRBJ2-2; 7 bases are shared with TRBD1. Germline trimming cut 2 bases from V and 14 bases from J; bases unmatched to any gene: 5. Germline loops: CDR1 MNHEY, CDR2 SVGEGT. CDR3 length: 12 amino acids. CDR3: CASSYRTGVLFF. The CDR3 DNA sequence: TGTGCCAGCAGTTACCGGACAGGAGTACTGTTTTTT.

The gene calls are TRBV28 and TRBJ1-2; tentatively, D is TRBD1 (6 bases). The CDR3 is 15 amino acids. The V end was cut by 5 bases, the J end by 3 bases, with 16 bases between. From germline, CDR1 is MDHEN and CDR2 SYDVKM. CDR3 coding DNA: TGTGCCAGCAGTCCCGGGACGGGGGCCGACTATGGCTACACCTTC. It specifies CASSPGTGADYGYTF.

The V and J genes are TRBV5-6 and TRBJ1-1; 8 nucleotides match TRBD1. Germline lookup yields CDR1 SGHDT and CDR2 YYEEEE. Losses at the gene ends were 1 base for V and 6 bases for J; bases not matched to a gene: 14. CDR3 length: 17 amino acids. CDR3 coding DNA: TGTGCCAGCAGCTTGTACGGACAGGGCCCAAAATGGGCTGAAGCTTTCTTT. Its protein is CASSLYGQGPKWAEAFF. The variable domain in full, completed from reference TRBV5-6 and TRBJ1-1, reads DAGVTQSPTHLIKTRGQQVTLRCSPKSGHDTVSWYQQALGQGPQFIFQYYEEEERQRGNFPDRFSGHQFPNYSSELNVNALLLGDSALYLCASSLYGQGPKWAEAFFGQGTRLTVV.

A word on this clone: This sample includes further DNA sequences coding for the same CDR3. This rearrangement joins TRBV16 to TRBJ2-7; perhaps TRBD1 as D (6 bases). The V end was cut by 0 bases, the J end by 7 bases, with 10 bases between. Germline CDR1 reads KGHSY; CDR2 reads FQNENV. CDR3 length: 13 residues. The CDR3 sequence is CASSQSGTGEQYF. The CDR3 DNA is TGTGCCAGCAGCCAATCGGGAACAGGGGAGCAGTACTTC.

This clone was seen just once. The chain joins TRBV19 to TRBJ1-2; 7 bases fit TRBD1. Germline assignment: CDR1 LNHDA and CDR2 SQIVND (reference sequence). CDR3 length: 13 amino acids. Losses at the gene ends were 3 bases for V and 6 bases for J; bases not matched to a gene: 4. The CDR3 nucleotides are TGTGCCAGTAGTATGGAGGGGGCGAATGGCTACACCTTC. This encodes CASSMEGANGYTF.

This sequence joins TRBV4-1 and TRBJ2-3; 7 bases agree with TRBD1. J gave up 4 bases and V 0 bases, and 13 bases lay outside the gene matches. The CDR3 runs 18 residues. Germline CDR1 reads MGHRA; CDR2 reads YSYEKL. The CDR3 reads CASSQDRAGRGSADTQYF. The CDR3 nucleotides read TGCGCCAGCAGCCAAGATCGGGCGGGCAGGGGGAGTGCAGATACGCAGTATTTT.

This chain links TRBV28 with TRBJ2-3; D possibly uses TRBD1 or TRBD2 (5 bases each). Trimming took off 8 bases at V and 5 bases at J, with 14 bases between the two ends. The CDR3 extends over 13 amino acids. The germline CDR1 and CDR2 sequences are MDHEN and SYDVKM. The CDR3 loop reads CASRQPGGDTQYF. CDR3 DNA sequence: TGTGCCAGCCGACAGCCAGGAGGAGATACGCAGTATTTT. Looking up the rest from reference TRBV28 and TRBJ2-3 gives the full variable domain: DVKVTQSSRYLVKRTGEKVFLECVQDMDHENMFWYRQDPGLGLRLIYFSYDVKMKEKGDIPEGYSVSREKKERFSLILESASTNQTSMYLCASRQPGGDTQYFGPGTRLTVL.

DNA for the CDR3: TGTGCCAGCAGTTCCCCAGGAGGGGGCGACTACGAGCAGTACTTC. This translates into CASSSPGGGDYEQYF. The chain is built from TRBV6-5 and TRBJ2-7; D is possibly TRBD1 (7 bases). Looked up from germline, CDR1 is MNHEY and CDR2 is SVGAGI. The CDR3 is 15 residues long. Trimming cost V 4 bases and J 3 bases, with 16 bases left between them.